The 12 T cell receptor beta chains in this list originate from one sample, sequenced in a study of blood T cell repertoires in COVID-19. Assay: immunoSEQ multiplex PCR; the TCRdb copy retains only in-frame clones and omits some. The data hold tens of thousands of clones, with roughly four fifths observed a single time. Sequencing was carried out using peripheral blood. The receptors were sampled from a human donor with acute or convalescent COVID-19. The donor label of this sample is uncertain.

This rearrangement joins TRBV11-2 to TRBJ1-4; D unresolved. This CDR3 spans 13 amino acids. The germline CDR1 and CDR2 sequences are SGHAT and FQNNGV. V was shortened by 5 bases and J by 7 bases, with 11 bases between the two germline ends. The CDR3 DNA follows: TGTGCCAGCAGCCCAAATAACATTGAAAAACTGTTTTTT. It is translated as CASSPNNIEKLFF.

This sequence joins TRBV4-3 and TRBJ2-5; TRBD2 matches at 9 bases. Trimming at V came to 7 bases and at J to 3 bases, leaving 12 bases not matched to a gene. The CDR3 sequence is 16 residues long. From germline, CDR1 is LGHNA and CDR2 YSLEER. In nucleotides, the CDR3 is TGCGCCAGCATAGGGGGTCCGGCGGGAGGGGAAGAGACCCAGTACTTC. Protein product: CASIGGPAGGEETQYF.

This chain connects TRBV5-1 to TRBJ1-1; D not certain. Per the germline V gene, CDR1 is SGHRS and CDR2 is YFSETQ. The CDR3 sequence is 15 residues long. Trimming pared 0 bases from V and 2 bases from J, leaving 11 bases between. The CDR3 here is CASSLGADTNTEAFF. CDR3 bases: TGCGCCAGCAGCTTGGGGGCAGATACCAACACTGAAGCTTTCTTT.

The chain joins TRBV24-1 to TRBJ1-1; D not resolved. Trimming left V 4 bases short and J 5 bases short, with 10 bases between. The length of the CDR3 is 13 residues. CDR1 is KGHDR and CDR2 is SFDVKD in the germline V gene. The CDR3 sequence: CATSEPGWTEAFF. In nucleotides, the CDR3 is TGTGCCACCAGTGAGCCGGGGTGGACTGAAGCTTTCTTT.

The V call is TRBV4-3, the J call TRBJ2-2; a possible D gene is TRBD1 (6 bases). Trimming removed 4 bases from V and 5 bases from J, with 17 bases in between. The CDR3 contains 16 residues. Germline V gene data show CDR1 as LGHNA and CDR2 as YSLEER. CDR3 coding DNA: TGCGCCAGCAGCCGAGGAGGACAGATAGGAACCGGGGAGCTGTTTTTT. It encodes CASSRGGQIGTGELFF.

The V and J genes are TRBV30 and TRBJ1-6, with D unclear. V was cut by 5 bases and J by 9 bases, with 11 bases left in between. The CDR3 is 12 residues long. From germline, CDR1 is GTSNPN and CDR2 SVGIG (reference sequence). As DNA, the CDR3 is TGTGCCTGGGCAGCGGTGGGTTCACCCCTCCACTTT. Residues: CAWAAVGSPLHF.

The chain links TRBV9 to TRBJ2-5, with TRBD2 matching over 10 bases. The CDR3 runs to 14 residues. In germline, CDR1 is SGDLS, CDR2 YYNGEE. V shed 0 bases and J 9 bases; nucleotides not matched to a gene: 5. The CDR3 protein is CASSVGTSGGAQYF. CDR3 DNA sequence: TGTGCCAGCAGCGTAGGGACTAGCGGAGGTGCCCAGTACTTC.

This clone was detected only once. The V call is TRBV29-1, the J call TRBJ1-1; 8 bases line up with TRBD1. The CDR3 runs to 14 residues. V lost 7 bases and J lost 4; bases outside the gene matches: 11. Germline V CDR1 and CDR2: SQVTM, ANQGSEA. The CDR3 coding sequence is TGCAGCGCTAGAGGACAGGGAGGCCCCACTGAAGCTTTCTTT. Residues: CSARGQGGPTEAFF.

V gene TRBV11-2 combines with J gene TRBJ1-1; a weak D match, TRBD1 (5 bases). This CDR3 is 14 amino acids long. Germline V gene sequence: CDR1 SGHAT, CDR2 FQNNGV. Between the trimmed V and J ends, which lost 4 bases and 5 bases, there was a span of 14 bases. The CDR3 reads CASSSQTAGTEAFF. CDR3 sequence (DNA): TGTGCCAGCAGCTCTCAGACAGCCGGAACTGAAGCTTTCTTT.

This clone occurred many times. The V and J genes are TRBV19 and TRBJ1-2, with 8 bases fitting TRBD1. The CDR3 consists of 13 residues. J was trimmed by 3 bases and V by 6 bases; bases with no gene match: 3. The germline V gene has CDR1 LNHDA and CDR2 SQIVND (reference sequence). The CDR3 loop is CASRPTGDYGYTF. The CDR3 nucleotides are TGTGCCAGTAGGCCGACAGGGGACTATGGCTACACCTTC. Full variable domain (missing parts from reference TRBV19 and TRBJ1-2): DGGITQSPKYLFRKEGQNVTLSCEQNLNHDAMYWYRQDPGQGLRLIYYSQIVNDFQKGDIAEGYSVSREKKESFPLTVTSAQKNPTAFYLCASRPTGDYGYTFGSGTRLTVV.

This clone was observed a few times. J is TRBJ1-2 and V is TRBV1; TRBD1, the D gene given by the table, was not confirmed from the DNA. TRBV1 is a documented pseudogene. This CDR3 contains 15 residues. The CDR3 region is CTSSPPTLTVQGYTF. The DNA of the CDR3 is TGCACCAGCAGCCCTCCTACTTTGACAGTACAAGGCTACACCTTC.

The chain employs TRBV25-1 and TRBJ1-1; D uncertain. The V end lost 5 bases, the J end lost 3 bases, and 22 bases lay between the germline ends. The length of the CDR3 is 17 residues. Germline CDR1 reads MGHDK; CDR2 reads SYGVNS. DNA for the CDR3: TGTGCCAGCAGTCCCCTTTTAAGCGGGGTTTCCGACACTGAAGCTTTCTTT. Protein: CASSPLLSGVSDTEAFF.